A single sample gave rise to the 14 T cell receptor beta chains below, sequenced in a study of OX40 agonist ivuxolimab in advanced cancers. The method was immunoSEQ multiplex PCR; TCRdb's version includes in-frame clones alone and lacks a portion of them. Here the sample spans roughly 100,000 clones, 80% to 90% being singletons. The specimen comprised CD4+ or CD8+ T cells sorted from blood, sampled in a trial of the OX40 agonist ivuxolimab. The source of these receptors is an adult with an advanced solid tumor such as melanoma, head and neck, liver or kidney cancer.

The chain has TRBV2 and TRBJ2-2, with D unresolved. V was trimmed by 5 bases and J by 4 bases, leaving 8 bases between them. Germline V gives CDR1 SNHLY, CDR2 FYNNEI. This CDR3 comprises 13 residues. CDR3 in DNA: TGTGCCAGCAGTCCGACATTCACCGGGGAGCTGTTTTTT. It encodes CASSPTFTGELFF.

V usage is TRBV19 and J usage is TRBJ1-4; D is possibly TRBD1 (5 bases). Trimming shortened V by 3 bases and J by 3 bases, and 8 bases separated the two germline ends. This CDR3 region has 14 residues. Germline CDR1 is LNHDA and CDR2 is SQIVND (reference sequence). CDR3 residues: CASSIAGANEKLFF. As DNA, the CDR3 is TGTGCCAGTAGTATCGCGGGGGCTAATGAAAAACTGTTTTTT.

This chain uses TRBV19 with TRBJ1-5, with a possible D match to TRBD1 (5 bases). Germline V gene sequence: CDR1 LNHDA, CDR2 SQIVND (reference sequence). Between the trimmed V and J ends, which lost 11 bases and 4 bases, there was a span of 18 bases. The CDR3 spans 14 residues. The CDR3 is CASIGGAGNQPQHF. The CDR3 nucleotides read TGTGCCTCAATCGGAGGGGCTGGAAATCAGCCCCAGCATTTT.

The chain combines TRBV5-4 with TRBJ1-2, with D possibly being TRBD1 (6 bases). Germline-derived CDR1 and CDR2 are SGHNT and YYREEE (reference sequence). V lost 3 bases to trimming and J lost 3 bases, with 15 bases between them. The CDR3 has 15 residues. CDR3 sequence reads: CASSSIGGGDYGYTF. The CDR3 DNA is TGTGCCAGCAGCTCAATAGGGGGTGGAGACTATGGCTACACCTTC.

The chain combines TRBV4-3 with TRBJ1-2, with TRBD1 as a possible D gene (5 bases). The CDR3 is 16 residues long. The germline V gene has CDR1 LGHNA and CDR2 YSLEER. The V end was cut by 1 base, the J end by 3 bases, with 15 bases between. CDR3 region: CASSQGGRGSYYGYTF. The CDR3 DNA is TGCGCCAGCAGCCAAGGGGGGAGAGGGTCATACTATGGCTACACCTTC.

The rearrangement joins TRBV9 to TRBJ2-3; 7 positions match TRBD2. The V and J ends lost 1 base and 8 bases, in that order; junction bases with no gene match: 16. The CDR3 is 17 amino acids. Per the germline V gene, CDR1 is SGDLS and CDR2 is YYNGEE. CDR3 DNA sequence: TGTGCCAGCAGCGTAAGGTCTGGGGGGACTACCGGGAGTACGCAGTATTTT. Its translation: CASSVRSGGTTGSTQYF.

The J gene is TRBJ1-6, the V gene TRBV27; D gene unclear. Trimming took off 6 bases at V and 0 bases at J, with 3 bases between the two ends. This CDR3 spans 13 amino acids. The germline V gene encodes CDR1 MNHEY and CDR2 SMNVEV (reference sequence). The CDR3 is CASSSSYNSPLHF. As DNA, the CDR3 is TGTGCCAGCAGCAGCTCCTATAATTCACCCCTCCACTTT.

This chain connects TRBV11-2 to TRBJ2-1; tentatively, D is TRBD1 (6 bases). Trimming pared 1 base from V and 3 bases from J, leaving 16 bases between. The CDR3 is 17 residues long. Germline CDR1 is SGHAT and CDR2 is FQNNGV. The CDR3 is CASSLVAYTRGYNEQFF. In DNA form, the CDR3 reads TGTGCCAGCAGCTTAGTAGCCTATACCAGGGGCTACAATGAGCAGTTCTTC. Together with reference TRBV11-2 and TRBJ2-1, the CDR3 gives the full variable domain: EAGVAQSPRYKIIEKRQSVAFWCNPISGHATLYWYQQILGQGPKLLIQFQNNGVVDDSQLPKDRFSAERLKGVDSTLKIQPAKLEDSAVYLCASSLVAYTRGYNEQFFGPGTRLTVL.

The gene calls are TRBV6-6 and TRBJ2-1, with 7 bases matching TRBD1. V lost 7 bases and J lost 2; bases outside the gene matches: 8. Germline V gene sequence: CDR1 MNHNY, CDR2 SVGAGI (reference sequence). This CDR3 has 15 residues. CDR3 sequence (DNA): TGTGCCAGCACCGCCGGGACAGAGACCTACAATGAGCAGTTCTTC. This gives the protein CASTAGTETYNEQFF.

The genes are TRBV5-4 and TRBJ2-5; the D gene is possibly TRBD1 (5 bases). Between the trimmed V and J ends, which lost 0 bases and 2 bases, there was a span of 11 bases. The CDR3 is 15 residues long. The germline V gene has CDR1 SGHNT and CDR2 YYREEE (reference sequence). CDR3 in DNA: TGTGCCAGCAGCTTGGGACAGATCAAACAAGAGACCCAGTACTTC. Residues: CASSLGQIKQETQYF.

CDR3 sequence: CASSQGGMISYEQYF. In DNA, the CDR3 is TGTGCCAGCAGCCAGGGTGGAATGATCTCCTACGAGCAGTACTTC. The J gene is TRBJ2-7, the V gene TRBV14; D uncertain. The CDR3 contains 15 residues. In germline, CDR1 is SGHDN, CDR2 FVKESK. The V gene lost 3 bases and the J gene lost 0 bases, with 12 bases spanning the gap.

This chain joins TRBV6-5 and TRBJ2-1, with 7 bases fitting TRBD1. The germline V gene has CDR1 MNHEY and CDR2 SVGAGI. The CDR3 extends over 15 amino acids. V lost 6 bases, J lost 7 bases, and 12 bases stayed unmatched. The CDR3 is CASSRSEGGYNEQFF. The CDR3 nucleotides are TGTGCCAGCAGCAGGAGCGAAGGGGGCTATAATGAGCAGTTCTTC.

The genes are TRBV27 and TRBJ1-2; TRBD1 might be the D (5 bases). There are 13 residues in the CDR3. V lost 5 bases to trimming and J lost 2 bases, with 9 bases between them. Germline values: CDR1 MNHEY, CDR2 SMNVEV (reference sequence). The CDR3 DNA sequence: TGTGCCAGCAGTGCTCGGGGGAACTATGGCTACACCTTC. It is translated as CASSARGNYGYTF.

This chain joins TRBV7-9 and TRBJ2-3, with TRBD2 matching over 8 bases. Germline CDR1 reads SEHNR; CDR2 reads FQNEAQ (reference sequence). This CDR3 spans 14 amino acids. The V segment lost 4 bases and the J segment 5 bases; nucleotides outside the gene matches: 5. CDR3 DNA: TGTGCCAGCAGCTACAGCGGGGGTAAAGATACGCAGTATTTT. Encoded protein: CASSYSGGKDTQYF. Together with reference TRBV7-9 and TRBJ2-3, the CDR3 gives the full variable domain: DTGVSQNPRHKITKRGQNVTFRCDPISEHNRLYWYRQTLGQGPEFLTYFQNEAQLEKSRLLSDRFSAERPKGSFSTLEIQRTEQGDSAMYLCASSYSGGKDTQYFGPGTRLTVL.